This T cell receptor (beta chain) was found in a study of blood T cell repertoires in COVID-19. The overall study: The United States, Italy and Spain supplied acute and convalescent COVID-19 samples.

This clone was seen only once. Study processing details: The authors estimated nucleated cell counts from reference gene primer amplification. Libraries were prepared by immunoSEQ multiplex PCR; TCRdb keeps only in-frame clonotypes and omits some of them. The V and J calls and the clone size are those of that table, but D and trimming were determined from the DNA. The repertoire holds some 200,000 clones, with around 87% as singletons. V was clipped by 3 bases and J by 8 bases; unmatched bases: 9. Looked up from germline, CDR1 is SEHNR and CDR2 is FQNEAQ (reference sequence). The CDR3 runs to 15 residues.

Material for sequencing was peripheral blood. The sequence was collected from a middle-aged man with active or convalescent COVID-19. The chain employs TRBV7-9 and TRBJ1-2; 10 bases fit TRBD1. The CDR3 here is CASSFLRDRGGGYTF. The CDR3 DNA is TGTGCCAGCAGCTTCCTCCGGGACAGGGGCGGAGGCTACACCTTC.